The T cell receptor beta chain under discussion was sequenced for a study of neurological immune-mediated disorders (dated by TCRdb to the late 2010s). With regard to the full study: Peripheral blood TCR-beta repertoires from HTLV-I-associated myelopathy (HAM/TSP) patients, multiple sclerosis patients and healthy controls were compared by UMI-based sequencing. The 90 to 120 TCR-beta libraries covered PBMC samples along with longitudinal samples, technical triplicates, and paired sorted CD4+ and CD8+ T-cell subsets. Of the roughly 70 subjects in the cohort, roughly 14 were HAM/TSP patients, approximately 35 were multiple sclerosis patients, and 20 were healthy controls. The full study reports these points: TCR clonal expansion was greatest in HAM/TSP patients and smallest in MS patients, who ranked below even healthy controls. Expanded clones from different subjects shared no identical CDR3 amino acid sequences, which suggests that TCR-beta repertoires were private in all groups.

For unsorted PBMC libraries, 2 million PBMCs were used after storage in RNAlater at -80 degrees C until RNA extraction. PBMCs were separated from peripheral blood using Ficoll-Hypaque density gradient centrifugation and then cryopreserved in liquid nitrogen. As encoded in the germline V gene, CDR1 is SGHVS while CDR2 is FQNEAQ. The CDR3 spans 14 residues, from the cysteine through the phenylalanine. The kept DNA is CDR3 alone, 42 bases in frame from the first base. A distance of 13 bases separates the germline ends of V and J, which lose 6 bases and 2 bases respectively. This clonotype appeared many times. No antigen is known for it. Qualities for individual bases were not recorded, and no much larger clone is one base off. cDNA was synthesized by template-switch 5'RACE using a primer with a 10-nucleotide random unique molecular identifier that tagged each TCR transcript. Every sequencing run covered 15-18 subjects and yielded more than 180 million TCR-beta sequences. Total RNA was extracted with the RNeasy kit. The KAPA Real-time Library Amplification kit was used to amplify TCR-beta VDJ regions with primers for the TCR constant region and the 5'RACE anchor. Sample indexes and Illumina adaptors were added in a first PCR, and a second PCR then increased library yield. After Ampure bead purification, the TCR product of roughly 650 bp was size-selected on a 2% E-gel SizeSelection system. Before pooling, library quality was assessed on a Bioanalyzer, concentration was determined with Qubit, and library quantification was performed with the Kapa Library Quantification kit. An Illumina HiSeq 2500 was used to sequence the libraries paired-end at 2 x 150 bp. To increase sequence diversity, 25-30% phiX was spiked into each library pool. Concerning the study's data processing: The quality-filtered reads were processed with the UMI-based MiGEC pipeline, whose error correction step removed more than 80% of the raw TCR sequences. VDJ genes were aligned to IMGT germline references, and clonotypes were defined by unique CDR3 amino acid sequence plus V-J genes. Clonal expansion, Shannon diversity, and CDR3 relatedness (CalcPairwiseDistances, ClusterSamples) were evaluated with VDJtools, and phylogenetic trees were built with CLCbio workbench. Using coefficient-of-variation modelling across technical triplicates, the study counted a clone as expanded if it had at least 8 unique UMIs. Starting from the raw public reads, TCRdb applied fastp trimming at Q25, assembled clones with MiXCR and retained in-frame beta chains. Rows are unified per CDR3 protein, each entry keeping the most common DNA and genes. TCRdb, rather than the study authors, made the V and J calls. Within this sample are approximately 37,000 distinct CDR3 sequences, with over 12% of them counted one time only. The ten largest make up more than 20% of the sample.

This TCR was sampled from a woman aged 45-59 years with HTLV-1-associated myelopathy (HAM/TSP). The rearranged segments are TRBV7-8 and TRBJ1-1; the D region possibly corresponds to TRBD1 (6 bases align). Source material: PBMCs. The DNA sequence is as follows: TGTGCCAGCAGGCAAACAGGGTTTAACACTGAAGCTTTCTTT. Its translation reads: CASRQTGFNTEAFF.